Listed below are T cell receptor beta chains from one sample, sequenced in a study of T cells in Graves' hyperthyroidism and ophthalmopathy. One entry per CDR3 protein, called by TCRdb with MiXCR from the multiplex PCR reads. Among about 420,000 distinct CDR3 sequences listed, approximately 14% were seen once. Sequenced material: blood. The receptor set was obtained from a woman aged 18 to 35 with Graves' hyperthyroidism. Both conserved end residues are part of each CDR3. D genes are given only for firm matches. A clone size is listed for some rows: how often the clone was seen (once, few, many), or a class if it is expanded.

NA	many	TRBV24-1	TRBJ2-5	CATSVRGSRVETQYF	TGTGCCACCAGTGTAAGGGGTTCAAGGGTGGAGACCCAGTACTTC
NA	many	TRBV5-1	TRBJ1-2	CASSSSRPDGRGYTF	TGCGCCAGCAGCTCCTCTCGACCGGACGGGAGGGGCTACACCTTC
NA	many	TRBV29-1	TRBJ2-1	CSVPKGPIVAGSGDNEQFF	TGCAGCGTCCCGAAGGGGCCGATAGTAGCCGGATCGGGGGACAATGAGCAGTTCTTC
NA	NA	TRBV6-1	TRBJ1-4	CASSSPGFVGEKLFF	TGTGCCAGCAGTAGCCCGGGATTTGTGGGTGAAAAACTGTTTTTT
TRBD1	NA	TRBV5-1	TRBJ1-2	CASSSWTGSRYGYTF	TGTGCCAGCAGCTCCTGGACAGGGTCACGCTATGGCTACACCTTC
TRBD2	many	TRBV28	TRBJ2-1	CASRFLRTSGSNEQFF	TGTGCCAGCAGATTTCTAAGGACTAGCGGGAGTAATGAGCAGTTCTTC
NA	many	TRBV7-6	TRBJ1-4	CASSLEWGANEKLFF	TGTGCCAGCAGCTTAGAATGGGGTGCTAATGAAAAACTGTTTTTT
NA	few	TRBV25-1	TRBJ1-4	CASSGTQGGNEKLFF	TGTGCCAGCAGTGGGACACAGGGAGGTAATGAAAAACTGTTTTTT
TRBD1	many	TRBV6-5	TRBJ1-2	CASSYSDRGRVGYGYTF	TGTGCCAGCAGTTACTCGGACAGGGGGCGGGTTGGCTATGGCTACACCTTC
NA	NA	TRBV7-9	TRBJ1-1	CASSRHRNTEAFF	TGTGCCAGCAGCCGGCACCGGAACACTGAAGCTTTCTTT
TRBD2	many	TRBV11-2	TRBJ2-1	CASSLLAVTYNEQFF	TGTGCCAGCAGCCTACTAGCGGTCACCTACAATGAGCAGTTCTTC
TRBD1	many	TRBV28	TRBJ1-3	CASTNRGIFGNTIYF	TGTGCCAGTACGAACAGGGGGATTTTTGGAAACACCATATATTTT
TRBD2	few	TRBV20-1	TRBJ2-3	CSARDGGAGDMNTQYF	TGCAGTGCTAGAGATGGCGGGGCGGGGGATATGAATACGCAGTATTTT